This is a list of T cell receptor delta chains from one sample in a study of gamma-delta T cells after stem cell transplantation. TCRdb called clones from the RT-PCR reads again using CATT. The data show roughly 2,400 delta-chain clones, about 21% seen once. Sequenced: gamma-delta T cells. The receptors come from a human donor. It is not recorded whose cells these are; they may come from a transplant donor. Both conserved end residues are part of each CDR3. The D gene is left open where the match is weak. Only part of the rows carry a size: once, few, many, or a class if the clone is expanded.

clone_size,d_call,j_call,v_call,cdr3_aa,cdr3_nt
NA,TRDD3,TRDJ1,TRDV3,CAFGGFTDKLIF,TGTGCCTTTGGGGGATTCACCGATAAACTCATCTTT
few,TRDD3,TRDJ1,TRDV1,CALGVSELVGDTYTDKLIF,TGTGCTCTTGGGGTTTCCGAGTTGGTGGGGGATACTTACACCGATAAACTCATCTTT
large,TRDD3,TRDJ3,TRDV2,CACDTGGYWDTRQMFF,TGTGCCTGTGACACTGGGGGATACTGGGACACCCGACAGATGTTTTTC
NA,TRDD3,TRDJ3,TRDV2,CACDTLLGDTLPCDTRQMFF,TGTGCCTGTGACACCCTACTGGGGGATACGCTACCCTGTGACACCCGACAGATGTTTTTC
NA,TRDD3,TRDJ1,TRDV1,CALGEKSPRVLFLGDKGTDKLIF,TGTGCTCTTGGGGAAAAGTCACCTAGAGTTCTTTTTCTGGGGGATAAGGGCACCGATAAACTCATCTTT
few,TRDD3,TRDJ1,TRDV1,CALGERGLLGVTYTDKLIF,TGTGCTCTTGGGGAACGGGGACTACTGGGGGTTACGTACACCGATAAACTCATCTTT
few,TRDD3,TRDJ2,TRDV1,CALGGGFLSPYWGISNLTAQLFF,TGTGCTCTTGGGGGGGGGTTCCTATCCCCATACTGGGGGATTTCTAATTTGACAGCACAACTCTTCTTT
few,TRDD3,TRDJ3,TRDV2,CACDNPGGYSFDTLQMFF,TGTGCCTGTGACAATCCTGGGGGCTACTCCTTTGACACCCTACAGATGTTTTTC
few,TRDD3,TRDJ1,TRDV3,CALNSSLRGGIVLGDKPDKLIF,TGTGCCTTAAACTCATCCCTACGAGGAGGTATCGTACTGGGGGATAAACCCGATAAACTCATCTTT
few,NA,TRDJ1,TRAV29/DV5,CAASGGGGHNCGDKLIF,TGTGCAGCAAGCGGAGGTGGGGGTCACAACTGCGGCGATAAACTCATCTTT
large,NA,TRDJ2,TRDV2,CACDTVNGAALTAQLFF,TGTGCCTGTGACACCGTTAATGGGGCCGCTTTGACAGCACAACTCTTCTTT
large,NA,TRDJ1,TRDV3,CAFEWLTDKLIF,TGTGCCTTTGAATGGCTAACCGATAAACTCATCTTT
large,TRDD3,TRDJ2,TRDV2,CACDILGDTAQLFF,TGTGCCTGTGACATACTGGGGGATACAGCACAACTCTTCTTT
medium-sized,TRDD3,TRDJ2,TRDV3,CAFSYWGIRAAAQLFF,TGTGCCTTTAGCTACTGGGGGATACGGGCGGCAGCACAACTCTTCTTT
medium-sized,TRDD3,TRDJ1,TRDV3,CAYTFGAGGYPTDKLIF,TGTGCCTATACCTTCGGGGCTGGGGGATATCCCACCGATAAACTCATCTTT
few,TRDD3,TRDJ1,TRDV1,CALGELEFPTELGDTSFYTDKLIF,TGTGCTCTTGGGGAACTAGAGTTTCCTACGGAACTGGGGGATACCTCATTCTACACCGATAAACTCATCTTT
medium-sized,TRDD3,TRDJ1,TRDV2,CACDTLVLGDTRGGTDKLIF,TGTGCCTGTGACACTCTCGTACTGGGGGATACGCGGGGTGGCACCGATAAACTCATCTTT
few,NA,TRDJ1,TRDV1,CALADPTDKLIF,TGTGCTCTTGCGGATCCCACCGATAAACTCATCTTT
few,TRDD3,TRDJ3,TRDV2,CACDTGGRPLYPRHLFF,TGTGCCTGTGACACTGGGGGAAGACCCTTGTACCCCCGACATCTGTTTTTC